The 14 T cell receptor beta chains below all came from one sample that was sequenced in a study of cytomegalovirus exposure and HLA in healthy donors. PCR employed 60 Vbeta and 13 Jbeta primers. TCRdb's copy holds only in-frame clones and misses some; the assay was immunoSEQ multiplex PCR. The sample lists 130,000 to 150,000 clones; around 79% were seen once. The sequenced material came from PBMCs. Receptor source: a male donor in good health and CMV-seronegative.

This chain joins TRBV27 and TRBJ1-1; D is unresolved. Trimming stripped 3 bases from V and 3 bases from J, with 8 bases between. Germline V gene data show CDR1 as MNHEY and CDR2 as SMNVEV (reference sequence). CDR3 length: 13 residues. DNA of the CDR3: TGTGCCAGCAGTTTGGGAGGAGACACTGAAGCTTTCTTT. It is translated as CASSLGGDTEAFF.

This rearrangement joins TRBV27 to TRBJ2-1; D is possibly TRBD2 (6 bases). Trimming shortened V by 3 bases and J by 6 bases, and 9 bases separated the two germline ends. The CDR3 is made up of 13 amino acids. Germline lookup yields CDR1 MNHEY and CDR2 SMNVEV (reference sequence). The CDR3 spells CASSLASVNEQFF. CDR3 nucleotides: TGTGCCAGCAGTTTGGCTAGCGTCAATGAGCAGTTCTTC.

This sequence joins TRBV6-5 and TRBJ1-1; D gene unclear. V lost 4 bases to trimming and J lost 1 base, with 10 bases between them. There are 14 residues in the CDR3. The germline V gene has CDR1 MNHEY and CDR2 SVGAGI. CDR3 loop: CASSSYAKNTEAFF. In DNA, the CDR3 is TGTGCCAGCAGTTCCTACGCGAAGAACACTGAAGCTTTCTTT.

This chain connects TRBV29-1 to TRBJ2-5, with 8 bases aligning to TRBD1. Germline CDR1 reads SQVTM; CDR2 reads ANQGSEA. V dropped 4 bases and J dropped 3; count of bases not matched to a gene: 4. This CDR3 region has 13 residues. The CDR3 DNA reads as TGCAGCGTTGGCGGGACAGGCGAAGAGACCCAGTACTTC. This sequence encodes CSVGGTGEETQYF. Looking up the rest from reference TRBV29-1 and TRBJ2-5 gives the full variable domain: SAVISQKPSRDICQRGTSLTIQCQVDSQVTMMFWYRQQPGQSLTLIATANQGSEATYESGFVIDKFPISRPNLTFSTLTVSNMSPEDSSIYLCSVGGTGEETQYFGPGTRLLVL.

This clone came up a few times. The genes are TRBV7-6 and TRBJ1-1, with 9 bases fitting TRBD1. The J segment lost 5 bases and the V segment lost 5 bases, leaving 9 bases of the junction unmatched. Per the germline V gene, CDR1 is SGHVS and CDR2 is FNYEAQ. The CDR3 extends over 15 amino acids. CDR3 sequence reads: CASSPATGGRTEAFF. In DNA, the CDR3 is TGTGCCAGCAGCCCGGCGACAGGGGGGAGGACTGAAGCTTTCTTT. Drawing the rest from reference TRBV7-6 and TRBJ1-1, the complete variable domain is GAGVSQSPRYKVTKRGQDVALRCDPISGHVSLYWYRQALGQGPEFLTYFNYEAQQDKSGLPNDRFSAERPEGSISTLTIQRTEQRDSAMYRCASSPATGGRTEAFFGQGTRLTVV.

This chain connects TRBV29-1 to TRBJ1-2, with 11 bases aligning to TRBD1. V lost 5 bases and J lost 6; bases outside the gene matches: 2. The CDR3 is made up of 12 amino acids. Germline assignment: CDR1 SQVTM and CDR2 ANQGSEA. CDR3 coding DNA: TGCAGCGTTCCGGACAGGGGGCATGGCTACACCTTC. Its protein product is CSVPDRGHGYTF.

The V and J genes are TRBV11-3 and TRBJ2-2; no clear D. This CDR3 is 12 amino acids long. Looked up from germline, CDR1 is SGHNT and CDR2 is YENEEA. The V and J ends lost 6 bases and 5 bases respectively, with 7 bases between them. The CDR3 reads CASSFRTGELFF. The CDR3 DNA reads TGTGCCAGCAGTTTTAGAACCGGGGAGCTGTTTTTT.

This chain links TRBV19 with TRBJ2-7; no definite D call. V was clipped by 5 bases and J by 2 bases, with 19 bases between them. The CDR3 consists of 16 residues. CDR1 is LNHDA and CDR2 is SQIVND in the germline V gene (reference sequence). The CDR3 region has the DNA TGTGCCAGTAGTCCAAATCGACGGAGAACTACCTACGAGCAGTACTTC. Translating gives CASSPNRRRTTYEQYF.

V is TRBV4-1 and J is TRBJ1-3, with a tentative D call TRBD1 (5 bases). There are 15 residues in the CDR3. Trimming took off 4 bases at V and 0 bases at J, with 10 bases between the two ends. CDR1 is MGHRA and CDR2 is YSYEKL in the germline V gene. The CDR3 coding sequence is TGCGCCAGCAGCCCGGGACTACTCTCTGGAAACACCATATATTTT. Residues: CASSPGLLSGNTIYF.

In its sample, this clone was seen a few times. The chain joins TRBV7-9 to TRBJ1-4; no clear D. Germline lookup yields CDR1 SEHNR and CDR2 FQNEAQ (reference sequence). V was trimmed by 4 bases and J by 8 bases, leaving 11 bases between them. CDR3 length: 13 residues. The DNA of the CDR3 is TGTGCCAGCAGCTCGCGGCGAGGAGAAAAACTGTTTTTT. The encoded protein is CASSSRRGEKLFF.

The rearrangement uses TRBV2 and TRBJ1-1, with D unclear. The CDR3 covers 11 residues. Deletions cut 4 bases from V and 3 bases from J, with 3 bases between. Germline values: CDR1 SNHLY, CDR2 FYNNEI. CDR3 amino acids: CASSVYTEAFF. The CDR3 DNA sequence: TGTGCCAGCAGTGTATACACTGAAGCTTTCTTT.

This clone has only one observation. The V and J genes are TRBV11-2 and TRBJ2-7, with D perhaps TRBD1 (5 bases). Trimming took 7 bases from V and 5 from J, leaving 18 bases between them. CDR3 size: 14 residues. The germline V gene encodes CDR1 SGHAT and CDR2 FQNNGV. CDR3 region: CASKGFQGDDEQYF. As DNA, the CDR3 is TGTGCCAGCAAAGGGTTCCAAGGGGATGACGAGCAGTACTTC. Together with reference TRBV11-2 and TRBJ2-7, the CDR3 gives the full variable domain: EAGVAQSPRYKIIEKRQSVAFWCNPISGHATLYWYQQILGQGPKLLIQFQNNGVVDDSQLPKDRFSAERLKGVDSTLKIQPAKLEDSAVYLCASKGFQGDDEQYFGPGTRLTVT.

The chain links TRBV5-6 to TRBJ2-3, with 9 positions matching TRBD2. V was pared by 4 bases and J by 0 bases, with 3 bases of the junction left unmatched. The CDR3 has 15 residues. Germline CDR1 and CDR2: SGHDT and YYEEEE. This CDR3 reads CASSQRGASTDTQYF. The DNA for the CDR3 is TGTGCCAGCAGCCAGCGGGGGGCAAGCACAGATACGCAGTATTTT.

The chain is built from TRBV7-9 and TRBJ2-5, with 11 bases lining up with TRBD2. The J segment lost 5 bases and the V segment lost 4 bases, leaving 12 bases of the junction unmatched. The CDR3 is 17 amino acids. CDR1 is SEHNR, CDR2 FQNEAQ, per germline (reference sequence). As DNA, the CDR3 is TGTGCCAGCAGCTCCCCTTTGCTAGCGGGAGGTGTCGAGACCCAGTACTTC. It is translated as CASSSPLLAGGVETQYF.